This T cell receptor beta chain stems from a study of beta chain features in type 1 diabetes. Sequenced material consisted of expressed TCRB transcripts (all of the isolated RNA was reverse transcribed). Generated by immunoSEQ multiplex PCR, the TCRdb table keeps only in-frame clones and is missing some. This sample has 300,000 to 350,000 clones, with around 19% found just once. Looked up from germline, CDR1 is SGDLS and CDR2 is YYNGEE. This CDR3 contains 15 residues. Unmatched junction bases numbered 8, after V lost 4 bases and J lost 2 bases. This sequence joins TRBV9 and TRBJ1-2; 7 bases agree with TRBD1. The sample taken for sequencing was naive CD4+ T cells from blood. This TCR came from a young woman in good health. The CDR3 sequence is CASSPRTGTNYGYTF. The DNA of the CDR3 is TGTGCCAGCAGCCCCCGGACAGGAACAAACTATGGCTACACCTTC.